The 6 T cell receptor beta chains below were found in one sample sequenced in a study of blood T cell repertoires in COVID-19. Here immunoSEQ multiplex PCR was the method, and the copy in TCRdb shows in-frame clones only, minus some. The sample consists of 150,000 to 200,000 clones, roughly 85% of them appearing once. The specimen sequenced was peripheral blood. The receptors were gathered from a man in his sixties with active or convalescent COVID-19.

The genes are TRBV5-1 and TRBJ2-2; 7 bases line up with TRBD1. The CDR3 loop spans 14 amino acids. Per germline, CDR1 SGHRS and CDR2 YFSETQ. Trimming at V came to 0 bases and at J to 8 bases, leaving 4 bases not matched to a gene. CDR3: CASSLGTGPGELFF. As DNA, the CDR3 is TGCGCCAGCAGCTTGGGGACAGGACCAGGGGAGCTGTTTTTT.

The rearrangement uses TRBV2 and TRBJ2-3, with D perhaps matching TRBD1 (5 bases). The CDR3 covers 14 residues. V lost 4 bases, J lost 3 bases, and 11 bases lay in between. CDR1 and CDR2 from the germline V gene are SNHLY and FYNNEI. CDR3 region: CASSVGADTDTQYF. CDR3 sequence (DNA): TGTGCCAGCAGTGTTGGGGCTGATACAGATACGCAGTATTTT.

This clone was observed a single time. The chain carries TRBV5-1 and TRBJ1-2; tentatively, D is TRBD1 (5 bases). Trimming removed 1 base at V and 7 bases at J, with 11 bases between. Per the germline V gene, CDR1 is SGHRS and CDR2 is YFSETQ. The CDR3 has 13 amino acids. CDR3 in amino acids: CASSLSREGGYTF. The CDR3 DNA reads TGCGCCAGCAGCTTGAGCAGGGAGGGTGGCTACACCTTC.

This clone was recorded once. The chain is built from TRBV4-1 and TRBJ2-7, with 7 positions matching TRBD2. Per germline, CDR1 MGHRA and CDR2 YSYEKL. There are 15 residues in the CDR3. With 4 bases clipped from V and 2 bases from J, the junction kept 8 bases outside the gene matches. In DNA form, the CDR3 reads TGCGCCAGCAGCCCCCGGGGAGGGGTAGCCTACGAGCAGTACTTC. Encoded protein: CASSPRGGVAYEQYF.

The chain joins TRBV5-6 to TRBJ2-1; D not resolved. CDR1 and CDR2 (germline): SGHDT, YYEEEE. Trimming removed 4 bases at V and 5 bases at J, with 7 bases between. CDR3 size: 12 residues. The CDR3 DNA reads TGTGCCAGCAGCCAGAATAACAATGAGCAGTTCTTC. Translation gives CASSQNNNEQFF.

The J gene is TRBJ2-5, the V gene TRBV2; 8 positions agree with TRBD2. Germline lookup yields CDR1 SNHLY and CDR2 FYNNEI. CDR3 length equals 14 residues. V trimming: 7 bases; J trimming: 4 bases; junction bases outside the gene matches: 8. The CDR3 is CASNPGLAGETQYF. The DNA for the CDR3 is TGTGCCAGCAATCCCGGACTAGCCGGAGAGACCCAGTACTTC.